This TCR beta chain was sequenced for a study of T-cell reconstitution after alpha-beta-depleted transplantation in children. With 9 bases removed from V and 2 bases from J, the gap between germline ends came to 10 bases. The CDR3 contains 12 residues. Per germline, CDR1 WSHSY and CDR2 SAAADI. Using unique molecular identifiers, the investigators prepared the TCRbeta library. TCRdb called the PCR reads again in MiXCR, with one record for every CDR3 protein. The data show some 640,000 distinct CDR3 sequences, approximately 17% seen once. This clonotype has ten or more counts. This receptor was taken from a human donor who donated a stem cell graft to a child with acute myeloid leukemia. The material sequenced was PBMCs from the stem cell graft donor, taken from the stem cell graft. The chain couples TRBV10-2 to TRBJ1-1; D is perhaps TRBD1 (5 bases). The CDR3 DNA reads TGCGCCAGTACTCAGGGAAACACTGAAGCTTTCTTT. Translating gives CASTQGNTEAFF.